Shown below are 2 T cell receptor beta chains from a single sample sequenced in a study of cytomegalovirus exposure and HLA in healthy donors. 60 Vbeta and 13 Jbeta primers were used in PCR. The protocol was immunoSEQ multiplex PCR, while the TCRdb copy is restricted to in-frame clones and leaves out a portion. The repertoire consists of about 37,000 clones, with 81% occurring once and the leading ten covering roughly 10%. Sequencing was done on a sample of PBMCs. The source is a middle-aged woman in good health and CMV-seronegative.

The DNA of the CDR3 is TGTGCCAGCAGAGCCCGCCGGGGGGGCGTCTTACATGAGCAGTTCTTC. Protein sequence: CASRARRGGVLHEQFF. The gene calls are TRBV7-8 and TRBJ2-1, with TRBD2 identical over 8 bases. The V and J ends lost 6 bases and 8 bases, in that order; junction bases with no gene match: 15. Germline V gene lookup returns CDR1 SGHVS and CDR2 FQNEAQ. The CDR3 runs 16 residues.

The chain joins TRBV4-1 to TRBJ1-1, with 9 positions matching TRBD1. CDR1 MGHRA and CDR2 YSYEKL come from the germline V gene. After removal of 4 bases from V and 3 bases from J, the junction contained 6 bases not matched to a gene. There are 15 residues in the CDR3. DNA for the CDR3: TGCGCCAGCAGCCTGACAGGGGGGAAGGACACTGAAGCTTTCTTT. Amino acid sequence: CASSLTGGKDTEAFF.